This T cell receptor beta chain was captured by sequencing in a study of radiotherapy plus CTLA-4 blockade in lung cancer. Clones were read by immunoSEQ multiplex PCR, and TCRdb kept only the in-frame ones, dropping some. The sample yields roughly 68,000 clones, around 82% seen once. The CDR3 totals 11 residues. Between the trimmed V and J ends, which lost 4 bases and 16 bases, there was a span of 15 bases. Germline values: CDR1 SGHTS, CDR2 YDEGEE. This clone has only a few counts. This clonotype originated in a human donor with non-small cell lung cancer who had a complete response to radiotherapy plus ipilimumab. The chain links TRBV5-8 to TRBJ2-1, with D possibly TRBD2 on 6 matching bases. The material sequenced was peripheral blood, taken from a patient treated with radiotherapy plus ipilimumab. CDR3 nucleotides: TGTGCCAGCAGCCGGACCCCGCGGGATTTCTTC. Protein sequence: CASSRTPRDFF.